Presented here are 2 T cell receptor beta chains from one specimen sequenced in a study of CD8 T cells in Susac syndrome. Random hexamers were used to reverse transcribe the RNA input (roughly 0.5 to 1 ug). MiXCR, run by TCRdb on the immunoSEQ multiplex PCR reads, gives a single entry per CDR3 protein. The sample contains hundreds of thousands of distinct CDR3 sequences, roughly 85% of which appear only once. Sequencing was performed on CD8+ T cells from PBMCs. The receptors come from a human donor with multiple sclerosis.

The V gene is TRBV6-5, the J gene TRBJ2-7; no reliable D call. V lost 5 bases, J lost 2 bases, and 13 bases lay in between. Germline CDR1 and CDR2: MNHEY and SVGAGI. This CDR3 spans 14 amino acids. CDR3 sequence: CASSLGRNPYEQYF. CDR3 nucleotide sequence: TGTGCCAGCAGTCTCGGACGGAACCCCTACGAGCAGTACTTC.

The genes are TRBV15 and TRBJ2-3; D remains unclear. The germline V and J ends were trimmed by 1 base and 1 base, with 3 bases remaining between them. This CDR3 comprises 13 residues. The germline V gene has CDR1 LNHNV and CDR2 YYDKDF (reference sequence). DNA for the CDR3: TGTGCCACCAGCAGAGCGGGCACAGATACGCAGTATTTT. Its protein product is CATSRAGTDTQYF.